The clone carrying this T cell receptor beta chain appeared a few times. Its specificity is unknown. Stated time point: sample taken at primary tumor resection. This specimen comes from a study of spatial heterogeneity in lung cancer. TCRdb called the 5' RACE reads again in MiXCR, with one record for every CDR3 protein. Here the sample spans more than 20,000 distinct CDR3 sequences, more than 2.5% being singletons. The germline V gene encodes CDR1 LGHNA and CDR2 YNFKEQ. This CDR3 contains 17 residues. J lost 5 bases, V lost 2 bases, and 13 bases had no gene match. Overall study results and limits: Tumor mutation count correlated with how many alpha and beta TCRs expanded intratumorally.

The chain is built from TRBV4-2 and TRBJ2-5, with 8 positions matching TRBD2. Source: lung tumor tissue, taken at surgery. This clonotype originated in a male donor with early-stage non-small cell lung cancer. CDR3 nucleotides: TGTGCCAGCAGCCAAACTAGCGGTCTATCTTATGGGGAGACCCAGTACTTC. It specifies CASSQTSGLSYGETQYF.